The 26 T cell receptor beta chains reported below all come from one sample, sequenced in a study of blood T cell repertoires in COVID-19 (dated by TCRdb to the early 2020s). Library preparation employed the immunoSEQ multiplex PCR assay. The immuneACCESS repertoire file appears here via TCRdb, limited to in-frame rearrangements. These files lack a portion of the clones; in checked studies, under half of the deficit traces to unresolved V genes, and the cause of the others is not known. In all, the sample holds over 100,000 clones, and less than 85% of those were seen once. 15% to 20% of the sample belongs to the ten largest clones. The sequenced material came from peripheral blood. These receptors were collected from a woman aged 55-69 years with acute or convalescent COVID-19.

V and J are TRBV4-1 and TRBJ2-1; D is possibly TRBD2 (6 bases). The germline V gene encodes CDR1 MGHRA and CDR2 YSYEKL. The length of the CDR3 is 13 residues. V lost 10 bases, J lost 5 bases, and 15 bases lay in between. The CDR3 here is CATARGRDNEQFF. The CDR3, as DNA: TGCGCCACCGCGCGGGGACGGGACAATGAGCAGTTCTTC.

This clone was seen once. V is TRBV11-3 and J is TRBJ2-1; 8 bases map to TRBD2. This CDR3 is 15 amino acids long. The germline gives CDR1 SGHNT, CDR2 YENEEA. Unmatched junction bases numbered 7, after V lost 5 bases and J lost 4 bases. CDR3 protein: CASSPGGVWYNEQFF. DNA for the CDR3: TGTGCCAGCAGCCCCGGGGGGGTGTGGTACAATGAGCAGTTCTTC.

The gene calls are TRBV28 and TRBJ2-7; 8 bases fit TRBD2. Unmatched junction bases numbered 14, after V lost 7 bases and J lost 6 bases. Germline lookup yields CDR1 MDHEN and CDR2 SYDVKM. The CDR3 is 15 residues long. The CDR3 is CASTPTGTRGIEQYF. Written as DNA, the CDR3 is TGTGCCAGCACCCCGACCGGGACTAGAGGTATCGAGCAGTACTTC.

The rearrangement joins TRBV18 to TRBJ2-5; D uncertain. The germline gives CDR1 KGHSH, CDR2 LQKENI. Trimming took 3 bases from V and 5 from J, leaving 13 bases between them. The CDR3 runs to 14 residues. The CDR3, as DNA: TGTGCCAGCTCACCGATCCCCCTCGGTGAGACCCAGTACTTC. Translating gives CASSPIPLGETQYF. Supplemented by reference TRBV18 and TRBJ2-5, the full variable domain reads NAGVMQNPRHLVRRRGQEARLRCSPMKGHSHVYWYRQLPEEGLKFMVYLQKENIIDESGMPKERFSAEFPKEGPSILRIQQVVRGDSAAYFCASSPIPLGETQYFGPGTRLLVL.

This rearrangement joins TRBV19 to TRBJ2-1, with TRBD2 identical over 8 bases. J gave up 4 bases and V 6 bases, and 2 bases lay outside the gene matches. Germline V gives CDR1 LNHDA, CDR2 SQIVND (reference sequence). This CDR3 contains 13 residues. CDR3 nucleotides: TGTGCCAGTAGCACTAGCGGATACAATGAGCAGTTCTTC. It specifies CASSTSGYNEQFF. The entire variable domain, with the rest obtained from reference TRBV19 and TRBJ2-1, is as follows: DGGITQSPKYLFRKEGQNVTLSCEQNLNHDAMYWYRQDPGQGLRLIYYSQIVNDFQKGDIAEGYSVSREKKESFPLTVTSAQKNPTAFYLCASSTSGYNEQFFGPGTRLTVL.

This rearrangement joins TRBV7-3 to TRBJ2-7, with D possibly being TRBD2 (8 bases). From germline, CDR1 is SGHTA and CDR2 FQGTGA. The CDR3 runs 15 residues. Trimming cost V 5 bases and J 2 bases, with 16 bases left between them. The CDR3 here is CASSLERGTAYEQYF. CDR3 in DNA: TGTGCCAGCAGCCTCGAGCGGGGGACAGCCTACGAGCAGTACTTC.

This clone was picked up one time. The chain links TRBV21-1 to TRBJ2-1; the listed D gene, TRBD2, was not tested against the DNA. TRBV21-1 is a documented pseudogene. CDR3 length: 16 residues. The CDR3 protein is CASSTGLAGSYNEQFF. CDR3 coding DNA: TGTGCCAGCAGCACCGGACTAGCGGGGTCCTACAATGAGCAGTTCTTC.

The CDR3 here is CAIRRGQDTDTQYF. Here the CDR3 DNA reads TGTGCCATCAGGAGGGGACAGGACACAGATACGCAGTATTTT. This chain connects TRBV10-3 to TRBJ2-3; 8 bases align to TRBD1. The CDR3 extends over 14 amino acids. CDR1 is ENHRY and CDR2 is SYGVKD in the germline V gene. The trim removed 6 bases at V and 2 bases at J, leaving 4 bases unmatched.

V and J are TRBV28 and TRBJ2-7; D might be TRBD1 (6 bases). CDR1 is MDHEN and CDR2 is SYDVKM in the germline V gene. The V end lost 8 bases, the J end lost 5 bases, and 16 bases lay between the germline ends. There are 13 residues in the CDR3. The CDR3 nucleotides are TGTGCCAGCCGAAATTCAGGGGTCCACGAGCAGTACTTC. Amino acids: CASRNSGVHEQYF.

V usage is TRBV11-2 and J usage is TRBJ2-7; 11 bases map to TRBD2. Unmatched junction bases numbered 8, after V lost 6 bases and J lost 4 bases. The germline CDR1 and CDR2 sequences are SGHAT and FQNNGV. The CDR3 length is 15 residues. CDR3 loop: CASRVLAGGRYEQYF. The CDR3 bases are TGTGCCAGCAGGGTCCTAGCGGGGGGACGATACGAGCAGTACTTC.

The chain joins TRBV24-1 to TRBJ1-1; TRBD1 aligns across 7 bases. The CDR3 is made up of 12 amino acids. V gave up 4 bases and J gave up 6 bases; unmatched junction bases: 1. Germline V gives CDR1 KGHDR, CDR2 SFDVKD. For the CDR3, the DNA is TGTGCCACCAGTGACGGGACAGCTGAAGCTTTCTTT. Protein sequence: CATSDGTAEAFF.

J is TRBJ1-1 and V is TRBV5-1; TRBD1 matches at 10 bases. The J segment lost 4 bases and the V segment lost 4 bases, leaving 10 bases of the junction unmatched. This CDR3 is 16 amino acids long. The V gene's germline CDR1 is SGHRS and CDR2 YFSETQ. CDR3 amino acids: CASSGGDRGRATEAFF. In nucleotides, the CDR3 is TGCGCCAGCAGCGGGGGTGACAGGGGGCGCGCCACTGAAGCTTTCTTT.

The chain combines TRBV28 with TRBJ1-5; 10 nucleotides agree with TRBD1. CDR1 MDHEN and CDR2 SYDVKM come from the germline V gene. CDR3 length: 16 residues. The V gene end was trimmed by 5 bases and the J gene end by 8 bases; junction bases not matched to a gene: 12. CDR3 in DNA: TGTGCCAGCAGTGACCCGACAGGGGGCGGGCTAAAGCCCCAGCATTTT. This sequence encodes CASSDPTGGGLKPQHF. Full variable domain (outside the CDR3, taken from reference TRBV28 and TRBJ1-5): DVKVTQSSRYLVKRTGEKVFLECVQDMDHENMFWYRQDPGLGLRLIYFSYDVKMKEKGDIPEGYSVSREKKERFSLILESASTNQTSMYLCASSDPTGGGLKPQHFGDGTRLSIL.

This chain joins TRBV18 and TRBJ1-6, with TRBD1 as a possible D gene (6 bases). The CDR3 covers 14 residues. Trimming removed 5 bases at V and 10 bases at J, with 15 bases between. The germline CDR1 and CDR2 sequences are KGHSH and LQKENI. Here the CDR3 reads CASSLQGGESPLHF. CDR3 nucleotide sequence: TGTGCCAGCTCATTACAGGGCGGAGAGTCACCCCTCCACTTT.

This chain links TRBV27 with TRBJ1-5; possibly TRBD1 for D (5 bases). Germline CDR1 reads MNHEY; CDR2 reads SMNVEV (reference sequence). This CDR3 is 12 amino acids long. V lost 6 bases and J 2 bases, leaving 5 bases between the germline ends. CDR3: CASRGGNQPQHF. The CDR3, as DNA: TGTGCCAGCAGAGGGGGCAATCAGCCCCAGCATTTT.

The chain has TRBV5-1 and TRBJ1-6, with D perhaps TRBD1 (6 bases). Deletions cut 4 bases from V and 10 bases from J, with 15 bases between. Germline V gene lookup returns CDR1 SGHRS and CDR2 YFSETQ. The CDR3 is made up of 14 amino acids. CDR3 bases: TGCGCCAGCAGCATGGGACAAATGGGCTCACCCCTCCACTTT. This encodes CASSMGQMGSPLHF.

The gene calls are TRBV3-1 (or the pseudogene TRBV3-2) and TRBJ1-5; a possible D gene is TRBD1 (6 bases). Trimming took 3 bases from V and 5 from J, leaving 8 bases between them. The CDR3 sequence is 13 residues long. Germline CDR1 is LGHDT and CDR2 is YNNKEL (reference sequence). The CDR3 nucleotides are TGTGCCAGCAGCCAGGGGGCGGATCAGCCCCAGCATTTT. It is translated as CASSQGADQPQHF.

This chain links TRBV2 with TRBJ2-5; TRBD1 aligns across 7 bases. Germline values: CDR1 SNHLY, CDR2 FYNNEI. The trim removed 4 bases at V and 0 bases at J, leaving 8 bases unmatched. This CDR3 contains 16 residues. CDR3 sequence reads: CASSGVGTAYQETQYF. As DNA, the CDR3 is TGTGCCAGCAGTGGGGTAGGGACAGCGTACCAAGAGACCCAGTACTTC.

The chain couples TRBV6-5 to TRBJ1-3, with a tentative D call TRBD1 (6 bases). V was cut by 5 bases and J by 11 bases, with 16 bases left in between. The CDR3 spans 13 residues. Germline V gene data show CDR1 as MNHEY and CDR2 as SVGAGI. CDR3 coding DNA: TGTGCCAGCAGTATCCGGGACGGGGGGCCCATATATTTT. Its translation is CASSIRDGGPIYF.

This chain connects TRBV3-1 (or the pseudogene TRBV3-2) to TRBJ2-7; a weak D match, TRBD1 (5 bases). Germline CDR1 and CDR2: LGHDT and YNNKEL (reference sequence). V gave up 5 bases and J gave up 2 bases, with 13 bases separating them. CDR3 length: 14 amino acids. The CDR3 DNA follows: TGTGCCAGCAGCGAGAGACAGAGCACCTACGAGCAGTACTTC. Protein: CASSERQSTYEQYF.

DNA for the CDR3: TGTGCCAGCAGCCAGAGCTCCGGGACTAGTAATGAGCAGTTCTTC. Amino acids: CASSQSSGTSNEQFF. The V and J genes are TRBV11-2 and TRBJ2-1, with TRBD2 matching over 8 bases. This CDR3 region has 15 residues. Germline CDR1 SGHAT, CDR2 FQNNGV. Trimming cost V 5 bases and J 7 bases; bases outside gene matches: 10. Complete variable domain (other parts from reference TRBV11-2 and TRBJ2-1): EAGVAQSPRYKIIEKRQSVAFWCNPISGHATLYWYQQILGQGPKLLIQFQNNGVVDDSQLPKDRFSAERLKGVDSTLKIQPAKLEDSAVYLCASSQSSGTSNEQFFGPGTRLTVL.

In nucleotides, the CDR3 is TGTGCCTGGCGACGGGATGTGAACACTGAAGCTTTCTTT. Translated, it gives CAWRRDVNTEAFF. V gene TRBV30 combines with J gene TRBJ1-1, with D hard to call. V lost 5 bases, J lost 0 bases, and 10 bases lay in between. The CDR3 spans 13 residues. Germline V lookup: CDR1 GTSNPN, CDR2 SVGIG (reference sequence). Combining the CDR3 with reference TRBV30 and TRBJ1-1 gives the whole variable domain SQTIHQWPATLVQPVGSPLSLECTVEGTSNPNLYWYRQAAGRGLQLLFYSVGIGQISSEVPQNLSASRPQDRQFILSSKKLLLSDSGFYLCAWRRDVNTEAFFGQGTRLTVV.

The CDR3: CASRRQLNTEAFF. The CDR3, as DNA: TGCGCCAGCCGCAGACAGTTGAACACTGAAGCTTTCTTT. The chain employs TRBV10-2 and TRBJ1-1, with D perhaps TRBD1 (5 bases). V was cut by 8 bases and J by 0 bases, with 10 bases left in between. This CDR3 is built from 13 residues. CDR1 WSHSY and CDR2 SAAADI come from the germline V gene.

This sequence joins TRBV5-1 and TRBJ2-5; TRBD1 might be the D (6 bases). The germline gives CDR1 SGHRS, CDR2 YFSETQ. The CDR3 has 14 amino acids. V was shortened by 5 bases and J by 5 bases, with 16 bases between the two germline ends. The chain's CDR3 is CASSFGPGAETQYF. CDR3 DNA sequence: TGCGCCAGCAGTTTTGGTCCAGGGGCCGAGACCCAGTACTTC.

V and J are TRBV9 and TRBJ2-7; TRBD2 matches 10 bases. V shed 4 bases and J 2 bases; nucleotides not matched to a gene: 6. Germline V CDR1 and CDR2: SGDLS, YYNGEE. The CDR3 loop spans 15 amino acids. The chain's CDR3 is CASSPGLAVTYEQYF. As DNA, the CDR3 is TGTGCCAGCAGCCCTGGACTAGCGGTTACCTACGAGCAGTACTTC.

This sequence joins TRBV2 and TRBJ1-2; D may be TRBD1 (5 bases). The CDR3 sequence is 14 residues long. V was trimmed by 8 bases and J by 5 bases, leaving 18 bases between them. CDR1 is SNHLY and CDR2 is FYNNEI in the germline V gene. DNA of the CDR3: TGTGCCAGCGTTGGGGTTGGGGGGGTATATGGCTACACCTTC. It yields the protein CASVGVGGVYGYTF.